The 4 T cell receptor beta chains presented below share a single source sample, sequenced in a study of post-analysis software for immune sequencing data. cDNA libraries for TCR beta contained unique molecular identifiers. TCRdb re-analysed the PCR reads in MiXCR, keeping a single row per CDR3 protein. In the table there are 700,000 to 800,000 distinct CDR3 sequences, 25% to 30% of which are singletons. Antigens for these TCRs are unknown. Study results and caveats: Included in a set of roughly 5 TRBV segments more frequent in patients than controls were TRBV5-6, TRBV5-1 and TRBV20-1.

Specimen: blood. The source is a girl under 18 with multiple sclerosis.

The CDR3 loop is CASSQDSPRAGDQPQHF. The DNA of the CDR3 is TGCGCCAGCAGCCAAGACTCCCCGAGGGCGGGGGATCAGCCCCAGCATTTT. This rearrangement joins TRBV4-1 to TRBJ1-5, with D tentatively TRBD1 (5 bases). Germline V lookup: CDR1 MGHRA, CDR2 YSYEKL. Trimming left V 0 bases short and J 5 bases short, with 17 bases between. This CDR3 has 17 residues.

The chain uses TRBV20-1 and TRBJ2-7, with D tentatively TRBD1 or TRBD2 (6 bases each). The V gene's germline CDR1 is DFQATT and CDR2 SNEGSKA (reference sequence). With 5 bases removed from V and 6 bases from J, the gap between germline ends came to 17 bases. The CDR3 is made up of 13 amino acids. CDR3 DNA: TGCAGTGCTTTCGGGGGCGGGACCTCCGAGCAGTACTTC. Protein product: CSAFGGGTSEQYF.

This clonotype appeared a few times. J is TRBJ2-3 and V is TRBV27, with 8 bases matching TRBD2. This CDR3 is 18 amino acids long. The germline V gene has CDR1 MNHEY and CDR2 SMNVEV (reference sequence). V shed 4 bases and J 1 base; nucleotides not matched to a gene: 13. The CDR3 DNA is TGTGCCAGCAGTTCCCTTCGGGGGGGGACTCTACGCACAGATACGCAGTATTTT. The encoded protein is CASSSLRGGTLRTDTQYF.

This clonotype was seen a handful of times. V and J are TRBV7-2 and TRBJ2-4; the D is unclear. The J call is doubtful: the DNA matches TRBJ2-7 better. From germline, CDR1 is SGHTA and CDR2 FQGNSA. This CDR3 region has 16 residues. The CDR3 region is CASSLAPQLAAYEQYF. The CDR3 bases are TGTGCCAGCAGCTTAGCGCCCCAGTTAGCCGCCTACGAGCAGTACTTC.